Each of the 29 T cell receptor beta chains below was sequenced from the same sample in a study of shared clonotypes between healthy human individuals. Libraries were prepared by immunoSEQ multiplex PCR; TCRdb keeps only in-frame clonotypes and omits some of them. The repertoire has more than 1,200,000 clones, 98% to 99% of them found once; the top ten carry under 0.45%. Sequenced sample: naive CD4+ T cells sorted from blood. The subset was: CD45RA+ positively selected. These receptors all stem from a man younger than 45 in good health.

The gene calls are TRBV19 and TRBJ1-2; 8 positions agree with TRBD1. Trimming removed 5 bases from V and 4 bases from J; junction bases left unmatched: 3. Germline V gene lookup returns CDR1 LNHDA and CDR2 SQIVND (reference sequence). The CDR3 sequence is 13 residues long. The CDR3: CASSDRGFYGYTF. The CDR3 nucleotides are TGTGCCAGTAGTGACAGGGGCTTCTATGGCTACACCTTC.

V and J are TRBV19 and TRBJ1-5; perhaps TRBD1 as D (6 bases). The CDR3 extends over 15 amino acids. Germline V CDR1 and CDR2: LNHDA, SQIVND (reference sequence). Deletions cut 5 bases from V and 6 bases from J, with 17 bases between. The CDR3, as DNA: TGTGCCAGTAGTCAAACCAACAGGGCGGGTCAGCCCCAGCATTTT. Translated: CASSQTNRAGQPQHF.

The chain employs TRBV7-2 and TRBJ1-4, with D possibly matching TRBD1 (6 bases). V was shortened by 0 bases and J by 7 bases, with 12 bases between the two germline ends. The CDR3 covers 15 residues. Germline CDR1 reads SGHTA; CDR2 reads FQGNSA. CDR3 protein: CASSLALSGVEKLFF. The CDR3 bases are TGTGCCAGCAGCTTAGCGCTCTCAGGGGTTGAAAAACTGTTTTTT.

The chain combines TRBV7-6 with TRBJ2-5; no clear D gene. The ends were cut back, 3 bases at V and 5 bases at J, with 10 bases in the middle. Germline loops: CDR1 SGHVS, CDR2 FNYEAQ. The CDR3 sequence is 13 residues long. The CDR3 reads CASSLAASETQYF. CDR3 coding DNA: TGTGCCAGCAGCTTGGCAGCCTCCGAGACCCAGTACTTC.

Notes on this clone: Other nucleotide sequences from this sample produce the same CDR3. The rearrangement links TRBV29-1 to TRBJ1-1; no clear D gene. In germline, CDR1 is SQVTM, CDR2 ANQGSEA. The CDR3 has 11 amino acids. V was clipped by 7 bases and J by 2 bases, with 8 bases between them. CDR3 nucleotides: TGCAGCGGAGGAAGAAACACTGAAGCTTTCTTT. It is translated as CSGGRNTEAFF.

The chain employs TRBV5-5 and TRBJ2-1; no clear D. Germline CDR1 is SGHKS and CDR2 is YYEKEE (reference sequence). The CDR3 has 13 residues. Deletions cut 0 bases from V and 14 bases from J, with 15 bases between. CDR3 sequence (DNA): TGTGCCAGCAGCTTGGCTAGTCGGGCAAGGAAGTTCTTC. It codes for CASSLASRARKFF. Complete variable domain (other parts from reference TRBV5-5 and TRBJ2-1): DAGVTQSPTHLIKTRGQQVTLRCSPISGHKSVSWYQQVLGQGPQFIFQYYEKEERGRGNFPDRFSARQFPNYSSELNVNALLLGDSALYLCASSLASRARKFFGPGTRLTVL.

J is TRBJ2-7 and V is TRBV6-5; 11 bases agree with TRBD1. From germline, CDR1 is MNHEY and CDR2 SVGAGI. The junction had 2 bases not matched to a gene; V was cut back by 7 bases and J by 3 bases. The CDR3 contains 13 residues. CDR3 in amino acids: CASTGTGGYEQYF. The CDR3 DNA is TGTGCCAGCACTGGGACAGGGGGCTACGAGCAGTACTTC.

The chain links TRBV5-6 to TRBJ2-7, with 9 bases fitting TRBD2. This CDR3 is 16 amino acids long. From germline, CDR1 is SGHDT and CDR2 YYEEEE. J lost 6 bases, V lost 3 bases, and 13 bases had no gene match. The CDR3 sequence: CASSSSRAGGQGEQYF. CDR3 nucleotides: TGTGCCAGCAGCTCCAGCAGGGCGGGAGGGCAAGGCGAGCAGTACTTC.

Here the CDR3 DNA reads TGCGCCAGCAGCCACGAGTCCGACACTGAAGCTTTCTTT. This encodes CASSHESDTEAFF. The J gene is TRBJ1-1, the V gene TRBV4-3; D not resolved. The CDR3 runs to 13 residues. V was pared by 3 bases and J by 3 bases, with 8 bases between. From germline, CDR1 is LGHNA and CDR2 YSLEER.

The V gene is TRBV25-1, the J gene TRBJ2-7; possible D gene TRBD1, 5 bases. Germline V gene data show CDR1 as MGHDK and CDR2 as SYGVNS. The CDR3 loop spans 14 amino acids. Between the trimmed V and J ends, which lost 0 bases and 6 bases, there was a span of 12 bases. CDR3 region: CASSEYSQGVEQYF. CDR3 in DNA: TGTGCCAGCAGTGAATACTCACAAGGGGTCGAGCAGTACTTC.

The chain couples TRBV18 to TRBJ1-3; D is possibly TRBD1 (6 bases). Trimming left V 6 bases short and J 4 bases short, with 13 bases between. This CDR3 has 14 amino acids. Per the germline V gene, CDR1 is KGHSH and CDR2 is LQKENI. The CDR3 sequence: CASSLDSEGNTIYF. The CDR3 bases are TGTGCCAGCTCGTTGGACAGTGAAGGAAACACCATATATTTT.

The V and J genes are TRBV5-4 and TRBJ2-7, with 11 bases matching TRBD2. The germline V gene encodes CDR1 SGHNT and CDR2 YYREEE (reference sequence). Trimming removed 6 bases from V and 2 bases from J; junction bases left unmatched: 19. CDR3 length: 19 residues. Written as DNA, the CDR3 is TGTGCCAGCACTCGCCCCGGGACTAGCGGAAAGGGCCTGCCCTACGAGCAGTACTTC. This gives the protein CASTRPGTSGKGLPYEQYF. Filled out from reference TRBV5-4 and TRBJ2-7, the complete variable domain reads ETGVTQSPTHLIKTRGQQVTLRCSSQSGHNTVSWYQQALGQGPQFIFQYYREEENGRGNFPPRFSGLQFPNYSSELNVNALELDDSALYLCASTRPGTSGKGLPYEQYFGPGTRLTVT.

With respect to this clone: Other DNA sequences from this sample encode an identical CDR3 as well. This chain joins TRBV18 and TRBJ2-1, with TRBD2 identical over 9 bases. With V trimmed by 3 bases and J by 4 bases, 1 base remained unmatched. CDR3 length equals 14 residues. In germline, CDR1 is KGHSH, CDR2 LQKENI. This chain's CDR3 is CASSPSGGYNEQFF. DNA of the CDR3: TGTGCCAGCTCACCTAGCGGGGGATACAATGAGCAGTTCTTC.

The J gene is TRBJ1-2, the V gene TRBV2; D is undetermined. Germline V gives CDR1 SNHLY, CDR2 FYNNEI. The V end was cut by 7 bases, the J end by 8 bases, with 17 bases between. The CDR3 has 13 amino acids. The CDR3 coding sequence is TGTGCCAGCACCCAAATTACAACTATGGGCTACACCTTC. It specifies CASTQITTMGYTF.

This chain links TRBV5-4 with TRBJ1-1; D ambiguous. This CDR3 spans 13 amino acids. Germline V gene data show CDR1 as SGHNT and CDR2 as YYREEE (reference sequence). The ends were cut back, 5 bases at V and 8 bases at J, with 16 bases in the middle. CDR3 nucleotides: TGTGCCAGCAGTCAGGACGAGTCCACAGAAGCTTTCTTT. Translated: CASSQDESTEAFF.

The count of this clone is one. This chain links TRBV14 with TRBJ2-1; TRBD2 agrees at 10 bases. Germline-derived CDR1 and CDR2 are SGHDN and FVKESK. The V and J ends lost 5 bases and 7 bases, in that order; junction bases with no gene match: 14. This CDR3 region has 17 residues. CDR3 DNA sequence: TGTGCCAGCAGCTACCGAATCCTAGCGGGAGCTTTGAATGAGCAGTTCTTC. Its protein product is CASSYRILAGALNEQFF.

V is TRBV9 and J is TRBJ2-2; TRBD2 is a possible D gene (5 bases). CDR3 size: 14 residues. Looked up from germline, CDR1 is SGDLS and CDR2 is YYNGEE. V was pared by 1 base and J by 5 bases, with 9 bases between. CDR3: CASSVSSVTGELFF. CDR3 coding DNA: TGTGCCAGCAGCGTAAGTAGCGTGACCGGGGAGCTGTTTTTT.

The V gene is TRBV5-4, the J gene TRBJ2-5; possible D gene TRBD1, 5 bases. The CDR3 is made up of 13 amino acids. Germline CDR1 SGHNT, CDR2 YYREEE (reference sequence). Trimming pared 4 bases from V and 2 bases from J, leaving 9 bases between. CDR3 region: CASSRTRQETQYF. CDR3 in DNA: TGTGCCAGCAGCCGGACAAGACAAGAGACCCAGTACTTC.

The J gene is TRBJ2-1, the V gene TRBV11-3; 7 positions match TRBD1. The CDR3 contains 16 residues. The ends lost 3 bases at V and 5 bases at J; junction bases unmatched: 10. Germline V gene sequence: CDR1 SGHNT, CDR2 YENEEA. The CDR3 protein is CASSFSSGTEDNEQFF. In DNA, the CDR3 is TGTGCCAGCAGCTTCTCCTCCGGGACAGAGGACAATGAGCAGTTCTTC.

The rearrangement joins TRBV5-4 to TRBJ1-3, with TRBD1 matching over 12 bases. V lost 4 bases, J lost 9 bases, and 14 bases stayed unmatched. This CDR3 has 17 residues. CDR1 and CDR2 (germline): SGHNT, YYREEE (reference sequence). For the CDR3, the DNA is TGTGCCAGCAGCCCCGGGACAGGGGGCTCTATAGGCAGCACCATATATTTT. This encodes CASSPGTGGSIGSTIYF.

The chain links TRBV5-1 to TRBJ1-1; no firm D call. This CDR3 has 13 residues. Germline-derived CDR1 and CDR2 are SGHRS and YFSETQ. The germline V and J ends were trimmed by 1 base and 6 bases, with 10 bases remaining between them. This CDR3 reads CASSLQIGPEAFF. For the CDR3, the DNA is TGCGCCAGCAGCTTGCAAATTGGGCCTGAAGCTTTCTTT.

Points on this clone: Other nucleotide sequences in the sample specify the same CDR3. The rearrangement uses TRBV9 and TRBJ1-2, with D perhaps TRBD1 (5 bases). This CDR3 comprises 13 residues. Germline assignment: CDR1 SGDLS and CDR2 YYNGEE. V was trimmed by 4 bases and J by 0 bases, leaving 7 bases between them. CDR3 coding DNA: TGTGCCAGCAGCTCGGGGGCTAACTATGGCTACACCTTC. Translating gives CASSSGANYGYTF.

The rearrangement uses TRBV7-9 and TRBJ1-2; 7 positions match TRBD1. Germline V gives CDR1 SEHNR, CDR2 FQNEAQ (reference sequence). The CDR3 runs to 14 residues. J was trimmed by 4 bases and V by 3 bases; bases with no gene match: 5. The CDR3 here is CASSFRQGRYGYTF. CDR3 nucleotides: TGTGCCAGCAGCTTTAGACAGGGACGCTATGGCTACACCTTC.

The chain carries TRBV5-6 and TRBJ1-5, with 7 nucleotides matching TRBD1. The CDR3 has 15 amino acids. V was clipped by 3 bases and J by 5 bases; unmatched bases: 8. Germline loops: CDR1 SGHDT, CDR2 YYEEEE. CDR3 DNA sequence: TGTGCCAGCAGCTCATACCGGGACAGATATCAGCCCCAGCATTTT. This sequence encodes CASSSYRDRYQPQHF.

The chain has TRBV6-6 and TRBJ2-7, with D perhaps TRBD1 (6 bases). Per the germline V gene, CDR1 is MNHNY and CDR2 is SVGAGI (reference sequence). With 5 bases removed from V and 2 bases from J, the gap between germline ends came to 13 bases. CDR3 length: 14 amino acids. CDR3 sequence: CASSVTGMTYEQYF. Written as DNA, the CDR3 is TGTGCCAGCAGTGTTACAGGGATGACCTACGAGCAGTACTTC.

The rearrangement links TRBV19 to TRBJ2-7; 8 bases agree with TRBD1. Germline V lookup: CDR1 LNHDA, CDR2 SQIVND (reference sequence). V gave up 10 bases and J gave up 3 bases; unmatched junction bases: 11. This CDR3 region has 14 residues. CDR3 in DNA: TGTGCCACCAGAACGAGGACAGGGTTCTACGAGCAGTACTTC. It translates to CATRTRTGFYEQYF.

The chain carries TRBV11-1 and TRBJ2-2; no clear D. CDR3 length: 17 residues. The germline V and J ends were trimmed by 2 bases and 5 bases, with 18 bases remaining between them. Looked up from germline, CDR1 is SGHAT and CDR2 is FQDESV (reference sequence). The CDR3 loop is CASSLRLGSGFTGELFF. DNA of the CDR3: TGTGCCAGCAGCTTAAGATTGGGGTCAGGTTTTACCGGGGAGCTGTTTTTT.

V and J are TRBV27 and TRBJ2-1; D gene ambiguous. V shed 3 bases and J shed 1 base, with 7 bases lying between them. This CDR3 is built from 14 residues. Germline V lookup: CDR1 MNHEY, CDR2 SMNVEV (reference sequence). CDR3 bases: TGTGCCAGCAGTTTTGAGGAATCCTACAATGAGCAGTTCTTC. This encodes CASSFEESYNEQFF.

The J gene is TRBJ2-3, the V gene TRBV11-1; TRBD1 aligns across 8 bases. The V gene end was trimmed by 1 base and the J gene end by 3 bases; junction bases not matched to a gene: 3. This CDR3 is built from 15 residues. Germline V lookup: CDR1 SGHAT, CDR2 FQDESV (reference sequence). The CDR3 protein is CASSLGRGRTDTQYF. DNA of the CDR3: TGTGCCAGCAGCTTAGGCAGGGGGCGAACAGATACGCAGTATTTT. The variable domain in full, completed from reference TRBV11-1 and TRBJ2-3, reads EAEVAQSPRYKITEKSQAVAFWCDPISGHATLYWYRQILGQGPELLVQFQDESVVDDSQLPKDRFSAERLKGVDSTLKIQPAELGDSAMYLCASSLGRGRTDTQYFGPGTRLTVL.